The 12 T cell receptor beta chains given below trace back to one sample, sequenced in a study of T cells in Graves' hyperthyroidism and ophthalmopathy. From RNA transcripts, TCR beta CDR3 regions were amplified. TCR CDR3 underwent first-round RT-PCR with the HTBI primer set. In TCRdb, the multiplex PCR reads were re-called with MiXCR into one record per CDR3 protein. The data contain roughly 290,000 distinct CDR3 sequences, 15% to 20% of them seen just once; the ten biggest clones take up around 55%. The material sequenced was blood. Source of these receptors: a woman between 55 and 75 years old with Graves' ophthalmopathy.

This clonotype has at least ten counts. This chain uses TRBV20-1 with TRBJ2-1; TRBD1 is a possible D gene (6 bases). This CDR3 is built from 14 residues. The germline V gene has CDR1 DFQATT and CDR2 SNEGSKA (reference sequence). V was pared by 2 bases and J by 2 bases, with 10 bases between. The CDR3, as DNA: TGCAGTGCTAGACGGACAGCAACCTACAATGAGCAGTTCTTC. Protein product: CSARRTATYNEQFF.

CDR3 amino acids: CASSRDSDYEQYF. Written as DNA, the CDR3 is TGTGCCAGCAGTCGGGACAGCGACTACGAGCAGTACTTC. The chain recombines TRBV28 with TRBJ2-7, with 7 bases lining up with TRBD1. This CDR3 region has 13 residues. The V gene end was trimmed by 5 bases and the J gene end by 3 bases; junction bases not matched to a gene: 4. Germline V lookup: CDR1 MDHEN, CDR2 SYDVKM.

This clonotype was detected ten times or more. The chain uses TRBV6-1 and TRBJ1-1; D uncertain. Germline assignment: CDR1 MNHNS and CDR2 SASEGT. The CDR3 covers 14 residues. V lost 5 bases and J lost 1, with 11 bases in between. As DNA, the CDR3 is TGTGCCAGCAGTTTGACCGACACGAACACTGAAGCTTTCTTT. Its protein product is CASSLTDTNTEAFF.

There are a few counts of this clonotype. The genes are TRBV3-1 and TRBJ1-6, with 7 positions matching TRBD1. CDR1 and CDR2 (germline): LGHDT, YNNKEL (reference sequence). V gave up 0 bases and J gave up 9 bases; unmatched junction bases: 8. The CDR3 consists of 16 residues. CDR3 sequence reads: CASSQDRGTAPSPLHF. DNA for the CDR3: TGTGCCAGCAGCCAAGATCGGGGGACAGCCCCTTCACCCCTCCACTTT.

The gene calls are TRBV7-2 and TRBJ2-7, with D possibly matching TRBD2 (6 bases). This CDR3 region has 13 residues. The V gene lost 9 bases and the J gene lost 1 base, with 13 bases spanning the gap. CDR1 SGHTA and CDR2 FQGNSA come from the germline V gene. CDR3: CASQDRGSYEQYF. In DNA, the CDR3 is TGTGCCAGTCAGGACCGGGGGTCCTACGAGCAGTACTTC.

The V call is TRBV20-1, the J call TRBJ2-1; 10 bases map to TRBD2. CDR3 size: 16 residues. Trimming took 0 bases from V and 9 from J; bases not matched to a gene: 11. The V gene's germline CDR1 is DFQATT and CDR2 SNEGSKA (reference sequence). The CDR3 region is CSARDPSGRALLEQFF. DNA of the CDR3: TGCAGTGCTAGAGATCCGAGCGGGAGGGCTTTACTTGAGCAGTTCTTC.

There are many counts of this clonotype. The chain links TRBV4-3 to TRBJ1-5; D call uncertain. The ends were cut back, 0 bases at V and 6 bases at J, with 9 bases in the middle. Germline V gives CDR1 LGHNA, CDR2 YSLEER. The CDR3 spans 14 residues. In nucleotides, the CDR3 is TGCGCCAGCAGCCAAGATCGGGTAGGTCAGCCCCAGCATTTT. Amino acid sequence: CASSQDRVGQPQHF.

As regards this clonotype: Since the CDR3 does not end with the conserved phenylalanine or tryptophan, this likely comes from a read error. The V gene is TRBV7-9, the J gene TRBJ2-7; no firm D call. Germline values: CDR1 SEHNR, CDR2 FQNEAQ (reference sequence). The length of the CDR3 is 18 residues. Trimming took 2 bases from V and 0 from J, leaving 20 bases between them. The CDR3 spells CASSLTPGLSLSSYEQYY. CDR3 DNA: TGTGCCAGCAGCTTAACTCCAGGTTTATCCTTAAGCTCCTACGAGCAGTACTAC.

At least ten counts were recorded for this clonotype. The V and J genes are TRBV7-8 and TRBJ1-1, with a tentative D call TRBD1 (5 bases). CDR1 is SGHVS and CDR2 is FQNEAQ in the germline V gene. Trimming left V 4 bases short and J 8 bases short, with 11 bases between. The CDR3 runs to 12 residues. CDR3 coding DNA: TGTGCCAGCAGCTCAGAGGAGGGGGAAGCTTTCTTT. Its translation is CASSSEEGEAFF.

This chain joins TRBV14 and TRBJ2-5, with 9 bases identical to TRBD2. V trimming: 1 base; J trimming: 4 bases; junction bases outside the gene matches: 16. The V gene's germline CDR1 is SGHDN and CDR2 FVKESK. The CDR3 spans 19 residues. The DNA for the CDR3 is TGTGCCAGCAGCCAAGGGTCCCCGGGATTAGCGGGAGTTGGAGAGACCCAGTACTTC. Encoded protein: CASSQGSPGLAGVGETQYF.

The V and J genes are TRBV10-3 and TRBJ2-5; tentatively, D is TRBD1 (6 bases). The germline gives CDR1 ENHRY, CDR2 SYGVKD. The CDR3 totals 16 residues. V lost 3 bases and J 2 bases, leaving 16 bases between the germline ends. CDR3 residues: CAISEGGAALQETQYF. In DNA form, the CDR3 reads TGTGCCATCAGTGAAGGGGGTGCCGCCCTACAAGAGACCCAGTACTTC.

This clonotype was observed many times. The chain combines TRBV27 with TRBJ2-2; D possibly matches TRBD1 or TRBD2 (6 bases each). Germline assignment: CDR1 MNHEY and CDR2 SMNVEV (reference sequence). The CDR3 has 17 amino acids. Deletions cut 4 bases from V and 4 bases from J, with 19 bases between. CDR3 residues: CASSYTSSGAGTGELFF. DNA for the CDR3: TGTGCCAGCAGTTATACCTCCTCGGGGGCTGGCACCGGGGAGCTGTTTTTT.